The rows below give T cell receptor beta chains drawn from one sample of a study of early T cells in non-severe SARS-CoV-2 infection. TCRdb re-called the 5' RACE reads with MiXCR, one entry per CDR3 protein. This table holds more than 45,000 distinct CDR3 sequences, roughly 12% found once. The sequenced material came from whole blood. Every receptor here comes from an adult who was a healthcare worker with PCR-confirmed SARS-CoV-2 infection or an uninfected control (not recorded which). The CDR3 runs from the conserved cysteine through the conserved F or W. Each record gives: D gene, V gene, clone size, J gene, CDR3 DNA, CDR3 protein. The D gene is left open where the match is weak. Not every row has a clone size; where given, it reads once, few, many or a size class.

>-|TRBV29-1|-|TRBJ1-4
TGCAGCGTTGAGTCCCAGGGGGAAAAACTGTTTTTT
CSVESQGEKLFF
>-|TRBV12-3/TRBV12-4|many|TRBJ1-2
TGTGCCAGCAGTTTATTGGGGCTTTCCTATGGCTACACCTTC
CASSLLGLSYGYTF
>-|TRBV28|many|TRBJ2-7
TGTGCCAGCAGTTCACTATGGGGGGGACAGTCCTACGAGCAGTACTTC
CASSSLWGGQSYEQYF
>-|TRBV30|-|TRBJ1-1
TGTGCCTGGAGTGTACTGAAAAACACTGAAGCTTTCTTT
CAWSVLKNTEAFF
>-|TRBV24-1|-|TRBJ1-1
TGTGCCACCAGTGATTTGGGAGGGGCAGAAGCTTTCTTT
CATSDLGGAEAFF
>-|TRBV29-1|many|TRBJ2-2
TGCAGCGTTCCCTACAGGGGGGGTGGCACCGGGGAGCTGTTTTTT
CSVPYRGGGTGELFF
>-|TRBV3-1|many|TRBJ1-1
TGTGCCAGCAGCCACGCAGCCGAGCCTTTCTTT
CASSHAAEPFF
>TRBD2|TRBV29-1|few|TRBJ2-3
TGCAGCGTAACTAGCGGGAGTGGGACAGATACGCAGTATTTT
CSVTSGSGTDTQYF
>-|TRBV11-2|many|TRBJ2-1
TGTGCCAGCAGCTTCTTAGGGAGTGGCAATGAGCAGTTCTTC
CASSFLGSGNEQFF
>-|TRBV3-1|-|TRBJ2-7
TGTGCCAGCAGCCCTTTTCCGGGCCGGGAGCAGTACTTC
CASSPFPGREQYF
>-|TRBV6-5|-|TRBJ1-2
TGTGCCAGCAGTGGGGACGCTAGTGGCTACACCTTC
CASSGDASGYTF
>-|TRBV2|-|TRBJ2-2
TGTGCCAGCAGTGAGGTCACTTCGAACACCGGGGAGCTGTTTTTT
CASSEVTSNTGELFF
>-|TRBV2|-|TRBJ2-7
TGTGCCAGCAGTGACGTCTTCTACGAGCAGTACTTC
CASSDVFYEQYF
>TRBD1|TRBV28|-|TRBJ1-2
TGTGCCAGCAGTCCCTTAGGGCCCCCAGGGGGCTCCGGTGGCTACACCTTC
CASSPLGPPGGSGGYTF
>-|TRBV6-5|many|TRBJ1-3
TGTGCCAGCAGTTATCGGGCGGTCTCTGGAAACACCATATATTTT
CASSYRAVSGNTIYF
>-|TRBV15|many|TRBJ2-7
TGTGCCACCAGCAGAGATCTCCCGGGGGCGGCTTTGGGCGAGCAGTACTTC
CATSRDLPGAALGEQYF
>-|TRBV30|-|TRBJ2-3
TGTGCCTGGAAGGGGCCCGGAGATACGCAGTATTTT
CAWKGPGDTQYF
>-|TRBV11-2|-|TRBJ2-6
TGTGCCAGCACCTTCTCTGGGGCCAACGTCCTGACTTTC
CASTFSGANVLTF
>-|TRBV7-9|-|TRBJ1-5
TGTGCCAGCAGCTTTGGACAGCTTAGCAATCAGCCCCAGCATTTT
CASSFGQLSNQPQHF
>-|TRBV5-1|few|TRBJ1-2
TGCGCCAGCAGCTTGGATGGGCAAAATGGCTACACCTTC
CASSLDGQNGYTF
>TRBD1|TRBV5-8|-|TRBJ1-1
TGTGCCAGCAGCGTAGGGACAGGGTTTAACACTGAAGCTTTCTTT
CASSVGTGFNTEAFF
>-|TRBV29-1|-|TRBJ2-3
TGCAGCGTCCAAACGGGGGCTAGCGTCACAGATACGCAGTATTTT
CSVQTGASVTDTQYF
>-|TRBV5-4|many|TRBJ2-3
TGTGCCAGCAGCTTAACGGGGTACTCAGATACGCAGTATTTT
CASSLTGYSDTQYF
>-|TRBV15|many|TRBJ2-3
TGTGCCACCAGCATCTCCGGGGCTGCTGGAGCAGCAGATACGCAGTATTTT
CATSISGAAGAADTQYF
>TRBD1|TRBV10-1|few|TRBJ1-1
TGCGCCAGCAGCCGCGGACAGGGCACTGAAGCTTTCTTT
CASSRGQGTEAFF
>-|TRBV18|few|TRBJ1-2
TGTGCCAGCTCCGGACAAACTAACTATGGCTACACCTTC
CASSGQTNYGYTF
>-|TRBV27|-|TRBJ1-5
TGTGCCAGCAGGATGCGGGGGGATAGCAATCAGCCCCAGCATTTT
CASRMRGDSNQPQHF
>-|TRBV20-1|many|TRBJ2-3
TGCAGTGCTAGAGGTCAGACCACAGATACGCAGTATTTT
CSARGQTTDTQYF
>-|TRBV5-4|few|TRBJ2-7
TGTGCCAGCAGGCAAGGGCTAACTTACGAGCAGTACTTC
CASRQGLTYEQYF
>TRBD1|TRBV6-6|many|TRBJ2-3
TGTGCCAGCACTCTACGGGACAGATCAACAGATACGCAGTATTTT
CASTLRDRSTDTQYF
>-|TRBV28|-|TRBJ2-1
TGTGCCAGCAGTTTTAGGTGGGGGAATGAGCAGTTCTTC
CASSFRWGNEQFF
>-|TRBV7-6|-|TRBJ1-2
TGTGCCACCCAAGACCCCAAAACTGTTCATGGCTACACCTTC
CATQDPKTVHGYTF
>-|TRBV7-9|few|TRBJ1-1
TGTGCCAGCAGCTTAGAGCATAGGGACACTGAAGCTTTCTTT
CASSLEHRDTEAFF
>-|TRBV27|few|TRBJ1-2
TGTGCCAGCAGTACCCTCAAGGGAAGCTACACCTTC
CASSTLKGSYTF
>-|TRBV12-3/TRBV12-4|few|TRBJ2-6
TGTGCCAGCAGACTCTCTTCTGGGGCCAACGTCCTGACTTTC
CASRLSSGANVLTF
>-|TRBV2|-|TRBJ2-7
TGTGCTAGCAGCGTCGGCGCCTCCTACGAGCAGTACTTC
CASSVGASYEQYF
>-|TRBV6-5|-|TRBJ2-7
TGTGCCAGCAGTTACGCAGACTCCTACGAGCAGTACTTC
CASSYADSYEQYF
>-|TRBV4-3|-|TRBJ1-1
TGCGCCAGCAGCCAAGGGGCCCTAAGGGGTCAGATAAACACTGAAGCTTTCTTT
CASSQGALRGQINTEAFF
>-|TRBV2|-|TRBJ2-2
TGTGCCAGCAGCCAGGACAGTATTACCGGGGAGCTGTTTTTT
CASSQDSITGELFF
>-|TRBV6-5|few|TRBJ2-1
TGTGCCAGCAGTTACAAGCAGGGGTTGGGTTTCGATGAGCAGTTCTTC
CASSYKQGLGFDEQFF
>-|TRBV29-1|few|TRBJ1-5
TGCAGCGTTGTCTCAGGTGGATCCAATCAGCCCCAGCATTTT
CSVVSGGSNQPQHF
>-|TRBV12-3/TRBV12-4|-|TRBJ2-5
TGTGCCAGCAGTCCCCCTGGGGGCCTGGAGACCCAGTACTTC
CASSPPGGLETQYF
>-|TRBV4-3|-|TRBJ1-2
TGCGCCAGCAGCCAAGCGGGACTAGTCTATGGCTACACCTTC
CASSQAGLVYGYTF
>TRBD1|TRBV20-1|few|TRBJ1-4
TGCAGTGCTAGAGATTGGCAGGGGGCGGCTTATGAAAAACTGTTTTTT
CSARDWQGAAYEKLFF
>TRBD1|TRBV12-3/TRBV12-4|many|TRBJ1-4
TGTGCCAGCAGTGGACAGGGAAGGGGTGAAAAACTGTTTTTT
CASSGQGRGEKLFF